The clone carrying this TCR beta chain occurred many times. The antigen remains undetermined. The data originate from a study of T cells after yellow fever vaccination. Study-level points and caveats: After the booster, 96% of CD4 and just over 85% of CD8 primary-response clones were re-detected.

It was through 5'RACE template switching that TCR cDNA was made, with a universal primer site and UMIs added. MiXCR, applied by TCRdb to the 5' RACE reads, yields one record per CDR3 protein. The table lists some 110,000 distinct CDR3 sequences, nearly 7.5% of them singletons. The CDR3 totals 15 residues. J lost 1 base, V lost 4 bases, and 7 bases had no gene match. The germline gives CDR1 SGHRS, CDR2 YFSETQ. The clonotype comes from a man aged 18 to 30 who received the YFV17D yellow fever vaccine. This chain uses TRBV5-1 with TRBJ2-5; 7 positions agree with TRBD1. Sequenced here: CD4+ T cells sorted from PBMCs, sampled less than 11 days after the first yellow fever vaccination. The CDR3: CASSRLTGTQETQYF. The CDR3 DNA sequence: TGCGCCAGCAGCAGATTGACAGGGACCCAAGAGACCCAGTACTTC. Full variable domain (rest looked up from reference TRBV5-1 and TRBJ2-5): KAGVTQTPRYLIKTRGQQVTLSCSPISGHRSVSWYQQTPGQGLQFLFEYFSETQRNKGNFPGRFSGRQFSNSRSEMNVSTLELGDSALYLCASSRLTGTQETQYFGPGTRLLVL.